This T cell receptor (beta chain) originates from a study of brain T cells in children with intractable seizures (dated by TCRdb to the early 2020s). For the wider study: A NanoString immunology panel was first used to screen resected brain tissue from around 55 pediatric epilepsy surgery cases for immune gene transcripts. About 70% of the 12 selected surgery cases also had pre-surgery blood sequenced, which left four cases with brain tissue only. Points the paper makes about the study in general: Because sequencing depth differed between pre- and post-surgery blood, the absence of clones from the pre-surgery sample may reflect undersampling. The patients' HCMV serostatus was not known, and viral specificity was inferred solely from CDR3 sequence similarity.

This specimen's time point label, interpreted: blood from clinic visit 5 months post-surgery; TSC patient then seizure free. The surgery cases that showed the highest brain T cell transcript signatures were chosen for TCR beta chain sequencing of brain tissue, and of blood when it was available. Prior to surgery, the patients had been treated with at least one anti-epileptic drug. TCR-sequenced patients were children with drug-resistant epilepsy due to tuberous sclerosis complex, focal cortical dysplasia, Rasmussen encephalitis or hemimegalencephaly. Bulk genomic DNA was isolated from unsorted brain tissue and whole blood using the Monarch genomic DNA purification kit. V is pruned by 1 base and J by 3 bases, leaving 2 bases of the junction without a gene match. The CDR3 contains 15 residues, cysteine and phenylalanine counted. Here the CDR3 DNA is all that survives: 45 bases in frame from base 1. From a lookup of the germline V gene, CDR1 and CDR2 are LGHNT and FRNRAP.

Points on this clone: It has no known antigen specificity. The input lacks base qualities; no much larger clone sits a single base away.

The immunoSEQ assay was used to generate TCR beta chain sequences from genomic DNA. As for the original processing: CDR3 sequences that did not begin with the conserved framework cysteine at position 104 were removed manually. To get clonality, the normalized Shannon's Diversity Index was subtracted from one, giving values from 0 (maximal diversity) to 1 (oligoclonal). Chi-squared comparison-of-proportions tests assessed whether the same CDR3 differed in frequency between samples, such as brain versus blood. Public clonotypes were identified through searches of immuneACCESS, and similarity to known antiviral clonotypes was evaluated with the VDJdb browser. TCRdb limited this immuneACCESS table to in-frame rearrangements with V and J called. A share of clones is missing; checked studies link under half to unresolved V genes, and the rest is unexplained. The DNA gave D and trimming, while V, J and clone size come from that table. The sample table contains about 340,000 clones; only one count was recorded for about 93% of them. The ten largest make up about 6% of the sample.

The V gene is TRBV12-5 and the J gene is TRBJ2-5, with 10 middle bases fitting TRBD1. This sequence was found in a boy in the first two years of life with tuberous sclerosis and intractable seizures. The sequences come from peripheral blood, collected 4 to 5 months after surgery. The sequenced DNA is TGTGCTAGTGGTTTGGGGACAGGGGGGAAAGAGACCCAGTACTTC. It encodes CASGLGTGGKETQYF. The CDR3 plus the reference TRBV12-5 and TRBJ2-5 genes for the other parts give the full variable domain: DARVTQTPRHKVTEMGQEVTMRCQPILGHNTVFWYRQTMMQGLELLAYFRNRAPLDDSGMPKDRFSAEMPDATLATLKIQPSEPRDSAVYFCASGLGTGGKETQYFGPGTRLLVL.